The 24 T cell receptor beta chains presented below share a single source sample, sequenced in a study of T-cell reconstitution after alpha-beta-depleted transplantation in children. The TCRbeta library was prepared with unique molecular identifiers. TCRdb re-analysed the PCR reads in MiXCR, keeping a single row per CDR3 protein. The sample consists of 300,000 to 400,000 distinct CDR3 sequences, about 16% of them appearing once. Material: PBMCs, mostly from graft donor cells, obtained 360 days after TCRalphabeta/CD19-depleted stem cell transplant. The receptors originated from a male patient between 2 and 10 years old who had a stem cell transplant for acute lymphoblastic leukemia, so the T cells may come from the graft donor.

This chain connects TRBV30 to TRBJ1-2; D gene uncertain. CDR1 and CDR2 from the germline V gene are GTSNPN and SVGIG (reference sequence). The length of the CDR3 is 14 residues. Trimming cost V 0 bases and J 5 bases, with 13 bases left between them. DNA of the CDR3: TGTGCCTGGAGTGTCCTCAGCCGGTTATATGGCTACACCTTC. This encodes CAWSVLSRLYGYTF.

This clonotype has ten or more counts. The gene calls are TRBV6-2 or TRBV6-3 and TRBJ2-7, with 10 bases identical to TRBD2. This CDR3 has 13 residues. CDR1 and CDR2 from the germline V gene are MNHEY and SVGEGT. The V gene end was trimmed by 5 bases and the J gene end by 6 bases; junction bases not matched to a gene: 4. The chain's CDR3 is CASSIAGGGEQYF. Here the CDR3 DNA reads TGTGCCAGCAGTATAGCGGGAGGAGGCGAGCAGTACTTC.

V is TRBV5-1 and J is TRBJ1-1; D is possibly TRBD1 (6 bases). Germline V gene lookup returns CDR1 SGHRS and CDR2 YFSETQ. V shed 1 base and J shed 2 bases, with 12 bases lying between them. The CDR3 loop spans 15 amino acids. CDR3 sequence (DNA): TGCGCCAGCAGCTTGCCCGGACAGCTCAACACTGAAGCTTTCTTT. Translating it yields CASSLPGQLNTEAFF. The full variable domain, in which reference TRBV5-1 and TRBJ1-1 provide the parts outside the CDR3, is KAGVTQTPRYLIKTRGQQVTLSCSPISGHRSVSWYQQTPGQGLQFLFEYFSETQRNKGNFPGRFSGRQFSNSRSEMNVSTLELGDSALYLCASSLPGQLNTEAFFGQGTRLTVV.

This clonotype was recorded at least ten times. The chain has TRBV28 and TRBJ2-7, with 7 bases fitting TRBD1. The CDR3 has 14 amino acids. From germline, CDR1 is MDHEN and CDR2 SYDVKM. V gave up 6 bases and J gave up 7 bases; unmatched junction bases: 12. CDR3 nucleotide sequence: TGTGCCAGCAGGCCTTACCGGGACAGAGGAGAGCAGTACTTC. Translation gives CASRPYRDRGEQYF.

The sample holds a few counts of this clonotype. The chain recombines TRBV4-1 with TRBJ2-7, with D hard to call. Germline V gene data show CDR1 as MGHRA and CDR2 as YSYEKL. The V end lost 0 bases, the J end lost 3 bases, and 12 bases lay between the germline ends. The length of the CDR3 is 15 residues. The CDR3: CASSQEFRDYYEQYF. As DNA, the CDR3 is TGCGCCAGCAGCCAAGAATTTAGGGATTACTACGAGCAGTACTTC.

This clonotype was counted a few times. The rearrangement links TRBV10-1 to TRBJ2-3; possibly TRBD1 for D (5 bases). From germline, CDR1 is WNHNN and CDR2 SYGVQD (reference sequence). V lost 1 base and J lost 2, with 7 bases in between. This CDR3 region has 14 residues. The CDR3 loop reads CASSEWGSTDTQYF. In DNA form, the CDR3 reads TGCGCCAGCAGTGAGTGGGGCTCCACAGATACGCAGTATTTT.

In this sample, this clonotype turned up a few times. The chain has TRBV10-3 and TRBJ1-5; D is unresolved. The V gene lost 4 bases and the J gene lost 4 bases, with 14 bases spanning the gap. The germline gives CDR1 ENHRY, CDR2 SYGVKD. CDR3 length: 15 amino acids. CDR3 amino acids: CAISVGPDLNQPQHF. The CDR3 bases are TGTGCCATCAGTGTAGGGCCGGACTTAAATCAGCCCCAGCATTTT.

This clonotype was seen a handful of times. The chain is built from TRBV12-3 or TRBV12-4 and TRBJ2-3; D could derive from TRBD1 or TRBD2 (6 bases each). CDR3 length equals 15 residues. The V gene lost 6 bases and the J gene lost 6 bases, with 19 bases spanning the gap. CDR3 amino acids: CASSQDRGRWDTQYF. The CDR3 nucleotides are TGTGCCAGCAGCCAGGACCGGGGGCGATGGGATACGCAGTATTTT.

The gene calls are TRBV20-1 and TRBJ2-3; possibly TRBD2 for D (5 bases). The CDR3 runs to 16 residues. Germline lookup yields CDR1 DFQATT and CDR2 SNEGSKA (reference sequence). Trimming removed 0 bases at V and 0 bases at J, with 13 bases between. The CDR3 nucleotides are TGCAGTGCTAGAGATTGGTGGGGAGCTAGCACAGATACGCAGTATTTT. It encodes CSARDWWGASTDTQYF.

This clonotype was observed a handful of times. The chain has TRBV5-1 and TRBJ1-2, with a weak D call TRBD1 (6 bases). Per the germline V gene, CDR1 is SGHRS and CDR2 is YFSETQ. This CDR3 contains 13 residues. Between the trimmed V and J ends, which lost 5 bases and 10 bases, there was a span of 18 bases. The CDR3 is CASRRWAGVSYTF. In nucleotides, the CDR3 is TGCGCCAGCAGGAGGTGGGCAGGGGTCTCCTACACCTTC. The full variable domain, in which reference TRBV5-1 and TRBJ1-2 provide the parts outside the CDR3, is KAGVTQTPRYLIKTRGQQVTLSCSPISGHRSVSWYQQTPGQGLQFLFEYFSETQRNKGNFPGRFSGRQFSNSRSEMNVSTLELGDSALYLCASRRWAGVSYTFGSGTRLTVV.

This clonotype was counted ten times or more. The gene calls are TRBV29-1 and TRBJ1-2; D possibly corresponds to TRBD1 (6 bases). V was clipped by 7 bases and J by 10 bases, with 13 bases between them. The CDR3 has 10 amino acids. Germline V gene sequence: CDR1 SQVTM, CDR2 ANQGSEA. DNA of the CDR3: TGCAGCGCCCGGACAGTGGACTACACCTTC. It encodes CSARTVDYTF.

The V call is TRBV29-1, the J call TRBJ2-4; TRBD2 matches 8 bases. The length of the CDR3 is 15 residues. Germline trimming cut 4 bases from V and 6 bases from J; bases unmatched to any gene: 11. Germline V gene sequence: CDR1 SQVTM, CDR2 ANQGSEA. The CDR3 region is CSVAQRLAKINIQYF. CDR3 sequence (DNA): TGCAGCGTTGCCCAAAGACTAGCGAAAATAAACATTCAGTACTTC.

This clonotype was seen repeatedly, ten times or more. The chain couples TRBV6-2 or TRBV6-3 to TRBJ2-5; D remains unclear. Trimming took off 7 bases at V and 4 bases at J, with 19 bases between the two ends. Germline CDR1 reads MNHEY; CDR2 reads SVGEGT. The CDR3 length is 15 residues. The CDR3 sequence: CASTADSRRRETQYF. CDR3 DNA sequence: TGTGCCAGCACCGCTGACTCCCGAAGGAGAGAGACCCAGTACTTC.

This chain links TRBV6-1 with TRBJ1-3; D possibly corresponds to TRBD1 (6 bases). Germline lookup yields CDR1 MNHNS and CDR2 SASEGT. V lost 5 bases to trimming and J lost 4 bases, with 9 bases between them. The CDR3 loop spans 13 amino acids. The CDR3 loop reads CASSTGRGNTIYF. CDR3 sequence (DNA): TGTGCCAGCAGTACAGGGAGAGGAAACACCATATATTTT.

There are many counts of this clonotype. This chain uses TRBV5-1 with TRBJ2-3; D possibly uses TRBD1 or TRBD2 (5 bases each). The CDR3 is made up of 14 amino acids. The V gene's germline CDR1 is SGHRS and CDR2 YFSETQ. Between the trimmed V and J ends, which lost 0 bases and 2 bases, there was a span of 7 bases. CDR3 protein: CASSLAGLTDTQYF. CDR3 nucleotide sequence: TGCGCCAGCAGCTTGGCGGGGCTCACAGATACGCAGTATTTT.

At least ten counts were recorded for this clonotype. V usage is TRBV4-2 and J usage is TRBJ2-5; no definite D call. CDR3 length equals 14 residues. Trimming cost V 0 bases and J 5 bases, with 10 bases left between them. Germline CDR1 is LGHNA and CDR2 is YNFKEQ. DNA of the CDR3: TGTGCCAGCAGCCAAGACCCTGGGCATGAGACCCAGTACTTC. Translating it yields CASSQDPGHETQYF.

This rearrangement joins TRBV4-3 to TRBJ2-3, with D tentatively TRBD1 or TRBD2 (6 bases each). Germline CDR1 LGHNA, CDR2 YSLEER. V lost 3 bases and J 0 bases, leaving 13 bases between the germline ends. This CDR3 spans 16 amino acids. CDR3 in DNA: TGCGCCAGCAGCCACGTTAGGGGGACTAGCACAGATACGCAGTATTTT. Its translation is CASSHVRGTSTDTQYF.

This clonotype has a handful of counts. V usage is TRBV20-1 and J usage is TRBJ2-2; 15 nucleotides agree with TRBD2. This CDR3 spans 17 amino acids. With V trimmed by 3 bases and J by 0 bases, 2 bases remained unmatched. Germline CDR1 and CDR2: DFQATT and SNEGSKA (reference sequence). Written as DNA, the CDR3 is TGCAGTGCTAGTGGGACTAGCGGGAGGTCGAACACCGGGGAGCTGTTTTTT. This encodes CSASGTSGRSNTGELFF.

The V call is TRBV5-5, the J call TRBJ2-2, with a weak D call TRBD2 (5 bases). Trimming took off 2 bases at V and 6 bases at J, with 17 bases between the two ends. The CDR3 runs to 16 residues. Germline V gene data show CDR1 as SGHKS and CDR2 as YYEKEE (reference sequence). CDR3 DNA: TGTGCCAGCAGCTTCTCTACTAGGATTGTGCCCGGGGAGCTGTTTTTT. It codes for CASSFSTRIVPGELFF. The whole variable domain, remainder taken from reference TRBV5-5 and TRBJ2-2, is DAGVTQSPTHLIKTRGQQVTLRCSPISGHKSVSWYQQVLGQGPQFIFQYYEKEERGRGNFPDRFSARQFPNYSSELNVNALLLGDSALYLCASSFSTRIVPGELFFGEGSRLTVL.

The V call is TRBV5-1, the J call TRBJ2-7; TRBD1 aligns across 8 bases. J was trimmed by 3 bases and V by 0 bases; bases with no gene match: 5. In germline, CDR1 is SGHRS, CDR2 YFSETQ. This CDR3 comprises 15 residues. CDR3 sequence (DNA): TGCGCCAGCAGCTTGGCCGTCGACAGGGGCTACGAGCAGTACTTC. Translated: CASSLAVDRGYEQYF.

This clonotype was counted only a few times. This chain joins TRBV20-1 and TRBJ2-1; either TRBD1 or TRBD2 may supply D (5 bases each). V was clipped by 3 bases and J by 0 bases, with 12 bases between them. CDR3 length: 15 residues. In germline, CDR1 is DFQATT, CDR2 SNEGSKA (reference sequence). This CDR3 reads CSASRGPSSYNEQFF. The CDR3 region has the DNA TGCAGTGCTAGTCGGGGACCGAGCTCCTACAATGAGCAGTTCTTC.

This clonotype turned up a few times. J is TRBJ2-2 and V is TRBV27, with 7 bases lining up with TRBD2. Germline V lookup: CDR1 MNHEY, CDR2 SMNVEV (reference sequence). The CDR3 totals 17 residues. V lost 2 bases, J lost 6 bases, and 12 bases stayed unmatched. The CDR3 is CASSLALPQGGAGELFF. The CDR3 nucleotides read TGTGCCAGCAGTTTAGCCTTACCCCAGGGAGGGGCCGGGGAGCTGTTTTTT.

This clonotype was found a few times. This chain uses TRBV28 with TRBJ1-1, with D possibly being TRBD1 (6 bases). The V end lost 6 bases, the J end lost 7 bases, and 12 bases lay between the germline ends. This CDR3 spans 12 amino acids. Germline CDR1 reads MDHEN; CDR2 reads SYDVKM. Here the CDR3 DNA reads TGTGCCAGCAGGGGGGCAGCCATTGAAGCTTTCTTT. Translating gives CASRGAAIEAFF.

This clonotype was seen repeatedly, ten times or more. This chain links TRBV12-3 or TRBV12-4 with TRBJ2-3; 11 positions match TRBD1. Trimming at V came to 3 bases and at J to 6 bases, leaving 5 bases not matched to a gene. The length of the CDR3 is 15 residues. CDR3 coding DNA: TGTGCCAGCAGTTTCCGGGACAGGGGGATGGATACGCAGTATTTT. Translated: CASSFRDRGMDTQYF.